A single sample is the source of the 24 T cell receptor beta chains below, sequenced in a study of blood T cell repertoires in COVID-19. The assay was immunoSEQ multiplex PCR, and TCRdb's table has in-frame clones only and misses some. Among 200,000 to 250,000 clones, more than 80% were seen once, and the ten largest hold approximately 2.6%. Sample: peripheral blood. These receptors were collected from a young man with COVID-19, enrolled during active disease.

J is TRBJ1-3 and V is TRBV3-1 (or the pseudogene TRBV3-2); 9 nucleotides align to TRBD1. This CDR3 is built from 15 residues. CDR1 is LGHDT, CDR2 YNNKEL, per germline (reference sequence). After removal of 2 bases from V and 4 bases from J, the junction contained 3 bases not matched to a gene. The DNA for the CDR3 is TGTGCCAGCAGCCAAAGGGGGACAGGGGGAAACACCATATATTTT. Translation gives CASSQRGTGGNTIYF.

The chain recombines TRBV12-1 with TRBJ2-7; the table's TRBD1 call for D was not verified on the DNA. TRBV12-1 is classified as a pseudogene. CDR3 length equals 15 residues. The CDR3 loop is CASSFALPGADEQYF. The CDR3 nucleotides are TGTGCCAGCAGCTTTGCTTTACCAGGGGCAGACGAGCAGTACTTC.

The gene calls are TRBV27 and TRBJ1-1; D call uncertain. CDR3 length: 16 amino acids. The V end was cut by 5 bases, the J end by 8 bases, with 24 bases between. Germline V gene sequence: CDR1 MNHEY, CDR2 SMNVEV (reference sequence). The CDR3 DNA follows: TGTGCCAGCAGTCCGCGGATTGCGGGCCTCCCTGAAGAAGCTTTCTTT. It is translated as CASSPRIAGLPEEAFF.

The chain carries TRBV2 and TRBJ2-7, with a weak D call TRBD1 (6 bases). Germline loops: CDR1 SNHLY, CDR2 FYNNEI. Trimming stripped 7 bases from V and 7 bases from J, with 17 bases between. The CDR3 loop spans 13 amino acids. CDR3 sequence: CASTVLDSWEQYF. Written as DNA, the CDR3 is TGTGCCAGCACCGTACTGGACAGCTGGGAGCAGTACTTC.

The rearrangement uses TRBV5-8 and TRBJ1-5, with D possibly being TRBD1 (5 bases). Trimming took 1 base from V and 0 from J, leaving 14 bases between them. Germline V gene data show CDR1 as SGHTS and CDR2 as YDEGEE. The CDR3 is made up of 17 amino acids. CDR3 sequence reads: CASSLSSGTDSNQPQHF. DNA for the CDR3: TGTGCCAGCAGCTTGAGTAGCGGGACGGATAGCAATCAGCCCCAGCATTTT.

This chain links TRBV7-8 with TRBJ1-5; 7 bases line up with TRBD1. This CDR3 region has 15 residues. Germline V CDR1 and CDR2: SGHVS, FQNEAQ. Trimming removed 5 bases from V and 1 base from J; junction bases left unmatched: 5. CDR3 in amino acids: CASSAGTVSNQPQHF. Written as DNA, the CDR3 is TGTGCCAGCAGCGCGGGGACAGTAAGCAATCAGCCCCAGCATTTT.

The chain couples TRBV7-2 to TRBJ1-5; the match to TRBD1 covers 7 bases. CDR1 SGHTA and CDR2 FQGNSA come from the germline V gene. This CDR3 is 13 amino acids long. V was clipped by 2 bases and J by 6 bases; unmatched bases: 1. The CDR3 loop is CASSLPGGQPQHF. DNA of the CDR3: TGTGCCAGCAGCTTACCAGGGGGTCAGCCCCAGCATTTT.

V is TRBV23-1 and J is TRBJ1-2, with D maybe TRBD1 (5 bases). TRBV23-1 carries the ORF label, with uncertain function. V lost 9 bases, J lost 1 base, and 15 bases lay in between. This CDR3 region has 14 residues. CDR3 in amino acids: CARARVLLNYGYTF. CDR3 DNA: TGCGCCAGGGCCAGGGTACTTCTTAACTATGGCTACACCTTC.

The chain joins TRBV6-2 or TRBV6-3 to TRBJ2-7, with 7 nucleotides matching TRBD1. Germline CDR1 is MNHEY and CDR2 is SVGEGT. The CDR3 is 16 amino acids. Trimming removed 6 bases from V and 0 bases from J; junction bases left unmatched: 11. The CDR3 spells CASSPDRARSSYEQYF. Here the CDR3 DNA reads TGTGCCAGCAGCCCCGACAGGGCCAGGTCCTCCTACGAGCAGTACTTC.

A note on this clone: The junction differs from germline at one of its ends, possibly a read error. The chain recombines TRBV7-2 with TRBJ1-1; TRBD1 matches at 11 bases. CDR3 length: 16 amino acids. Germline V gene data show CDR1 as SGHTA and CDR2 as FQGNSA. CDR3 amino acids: CASRFRDRGFHTEAFF. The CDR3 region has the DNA TGTGCCAGCCGCTTCCGGGACAGGGGGTTTCACACTGAAGCTTTCTTT. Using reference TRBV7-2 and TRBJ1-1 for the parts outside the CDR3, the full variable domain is GAGVSQSPSNKVTEKGKDVELRCDPISGHTALYWYRQSLGQGLEFLIYFQGNSAPDKSGLPSDRFSAERTGGSVSTLTIQRTQQEDSAVYLCASRFRDRGFHTEAFFGQGTRLTVV.

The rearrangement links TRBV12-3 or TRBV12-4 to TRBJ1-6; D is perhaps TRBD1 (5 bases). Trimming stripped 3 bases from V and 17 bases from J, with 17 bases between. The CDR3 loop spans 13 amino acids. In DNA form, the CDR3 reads TGTGCCAGCAGTTTTACAATAGGGCAGGGTATCCACTTT. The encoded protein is CASSFTIGQGIHF.

The CDR3 sequence is CAISPGGDSYGYTF. In DNA, the CDR3 is TGTGCCATCAGCCCTGGAGGGGATAGCTATGGCTACACCTTC. The chain has TRBV10-3 and TRBJ1-2; D might be TRBD1 (5 bases). Per the germline V gene, CDR1 is ENHRY and CDR2 is SYGVKD. CDR3 size: 14 residues. V dropped 6 bases and J dropped 4 bases, with 15 bases sitting between them.

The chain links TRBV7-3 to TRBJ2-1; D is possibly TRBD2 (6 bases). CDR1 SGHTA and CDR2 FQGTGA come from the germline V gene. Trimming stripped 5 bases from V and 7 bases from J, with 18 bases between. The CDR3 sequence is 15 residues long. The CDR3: CASSAASASENEQFF. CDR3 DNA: TGTGCCAGCAGCGCTGCTAGCGCTTCAGAGAATGAGCAGTTCTTC.

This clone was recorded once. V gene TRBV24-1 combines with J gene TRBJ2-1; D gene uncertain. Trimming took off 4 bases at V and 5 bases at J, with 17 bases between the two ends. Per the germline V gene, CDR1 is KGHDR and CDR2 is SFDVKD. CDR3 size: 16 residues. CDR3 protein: CATSDQALGVDNEQFF. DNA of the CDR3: TGTGCCACCAGTGACCAGGCCCTCGGCGTTGACAATGAGCAGTTCTTC.

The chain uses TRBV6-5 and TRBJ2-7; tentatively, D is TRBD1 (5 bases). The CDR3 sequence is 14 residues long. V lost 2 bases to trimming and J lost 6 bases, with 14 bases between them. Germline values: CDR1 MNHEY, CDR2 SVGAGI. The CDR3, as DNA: TGTGCCAGCAGTTACGGGGCAGGGCGGTTCGAGCAGTACTTC. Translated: CASSYGAGRFEQYF.

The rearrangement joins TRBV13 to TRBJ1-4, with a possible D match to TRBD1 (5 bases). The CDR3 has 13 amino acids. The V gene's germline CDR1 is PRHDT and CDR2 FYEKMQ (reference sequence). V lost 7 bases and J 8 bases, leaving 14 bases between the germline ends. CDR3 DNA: TGTGCCAGCACCTCCCCACGGGGGGAAAAACTGTTTTTT. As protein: CASTSPRGEKLFF.

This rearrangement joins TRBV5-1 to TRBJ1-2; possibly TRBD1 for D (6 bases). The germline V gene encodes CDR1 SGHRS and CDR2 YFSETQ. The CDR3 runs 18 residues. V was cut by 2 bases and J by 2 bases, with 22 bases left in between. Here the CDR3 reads CASSFGALNRVRNYGYTF. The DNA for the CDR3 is TGCGCCAGCAGCTTTGGCGCCTTAAACAGGGTTCGAAACTATGGCTACACCTTC.

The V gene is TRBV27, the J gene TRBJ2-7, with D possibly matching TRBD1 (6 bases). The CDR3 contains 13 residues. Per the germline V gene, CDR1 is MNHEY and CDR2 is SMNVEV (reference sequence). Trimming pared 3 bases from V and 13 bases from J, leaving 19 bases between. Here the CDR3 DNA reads TGTGCCAGCAGTTTGTCCGACAGGCGGTTCTTTTACTTC. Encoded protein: CASSLSDRRFFYF.

The CDR3 sequence is CASSDSGDRACGYTF. DNA of the CDR3: TGTGCCAGCAGTGACTCCGGTGACAGGGCGTGCGGCTACACCTTC. The V gene is TRBV6-4, the J gene TRBJ1-2; 7 nucleotides match TRBD1. CDR1 and CDR2 from the germline V gene are MRHNA and SNTAGT. V shed 0 bases, J shed 8 bases, and the junction held 9 bases outside the gene matches. This CDR3 spans 15 amino acids.

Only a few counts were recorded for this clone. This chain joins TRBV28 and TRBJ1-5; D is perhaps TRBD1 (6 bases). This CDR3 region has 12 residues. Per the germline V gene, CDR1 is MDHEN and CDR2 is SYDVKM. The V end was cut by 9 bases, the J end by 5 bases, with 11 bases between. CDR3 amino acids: CASWDTHQPQHF. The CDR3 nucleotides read TGTGCCAGTTGGGACACCCATCAGCCCCAGCATTTT.

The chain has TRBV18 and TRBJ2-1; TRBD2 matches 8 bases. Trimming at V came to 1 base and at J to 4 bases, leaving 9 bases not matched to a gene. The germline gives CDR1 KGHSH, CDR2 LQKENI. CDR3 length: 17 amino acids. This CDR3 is CASSPRLGGAGYNEQFF. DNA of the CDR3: TGTGCCAGCTCACCACGACTCGGGGGGGCAGGGTACAATGAGCAGTTCTTC.

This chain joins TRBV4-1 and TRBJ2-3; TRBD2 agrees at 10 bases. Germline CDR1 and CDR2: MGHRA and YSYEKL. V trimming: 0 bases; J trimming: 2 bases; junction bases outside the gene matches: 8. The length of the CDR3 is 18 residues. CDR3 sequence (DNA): TGCGCCAGCAGCCAAGATACGGGACTAGCGTTTAACACAGATACGCAGTATTTT. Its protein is CASSQDTGLAFNTDTQYF.

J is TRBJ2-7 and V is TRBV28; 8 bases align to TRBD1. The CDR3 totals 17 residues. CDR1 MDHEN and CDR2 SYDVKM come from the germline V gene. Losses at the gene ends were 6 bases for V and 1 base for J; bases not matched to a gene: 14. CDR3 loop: CASSSAGQGYSSYEQYF. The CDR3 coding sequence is TGTGCCAGCAGCTCAGCTGGACAGGGATATTCATCCTACGAGCAGTACTTC. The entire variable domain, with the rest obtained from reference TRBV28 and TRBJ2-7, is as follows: DVKVTQSSRYLVKRTGEKVFLECVQDMDHENMFWYRQDPGLGLRLIYFSYDVKMKEKGDIPEGYSVSREKKERFSLILESASTNQTSMYLCASSSAGQGYSSYEQYFGPGTRLTVT.

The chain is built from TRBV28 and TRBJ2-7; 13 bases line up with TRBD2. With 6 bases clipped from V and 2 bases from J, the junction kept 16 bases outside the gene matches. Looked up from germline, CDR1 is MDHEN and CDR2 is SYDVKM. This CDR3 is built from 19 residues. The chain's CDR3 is CASSLFTGLAGAPPYEQYF. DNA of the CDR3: TGTGCCAGCAGCCTGTTCACTGGACTAGCGGGAGCTCCACCCTACGAGCAGTACTTC.